The clone carrying this TCR beta chain was picked up a small number of times. The antigen is undetermined. From 5'RACE with constant-segment primers came TCR alpha and TCR beta cDNA libraries that carried sample barcodes and UMIs. TCRdb itself ran the 5' RACE reads through MiXCR, one entry per CDR3 protein. The profile shows some 210,000 distinct CDR3 sequences, 10% of them singletons. The data originate from a study of T-cell memory formation after mild COVID-19. General observations from the study: CM and EM subsets held most contracting CD4+ clones; EMRA held CD8+ ones.

V lost 6 bases, J lost 2 bases, and 7 bases lay in between. The CDR3 length is 11 residues. The germline CDR1 and CDR2 sequences are DFQATT and SNEGSKA (reference sequence). Input material: PBMCs or a T cell subset sorted from them (not recorded which). This sequence joins TRBV20-1 and TRBJ2-5, with D perhaps matching TRBD1 (5 bases). The sequence derives from a man aged 18-30 years who had mild COVID-19 (a few samples of this study predate the infection). Cell type and time point are not known. The CDR3 loop is CSATAQETQYF. In nucleotides, the CDR3 is TGCAGTGCGACAGCACAAGAGACCCAGTACTTC.